The 9 T cell receptor beta chains listed next were all sequenced from one sample in a study of response to subunit inactivated influenza vaccine. Each CDR3 protein is one row after TCRdb ran MiXCR on the RT-PCR reads. There are hundreds of thousands of distinct CDR3 sequences in the sample; less than 30% occur only once, and 1.5% to 2% lies in the top ten. Material: CD4+ T cells sorted from PBMCs, obtained around 5 days after vaccination. These TCRs come from a man aged 45-65 years who received an inactivated influenza vaccine.

A few counts support this clonotype. The chain uses TRBV6-5 and TRBJ2-5, with D perhaps TRBD2 (6 bases). Trimming stripped 3 bases from V and 1 base from J, with 18 bases between. CDR3 length: 17 amino acids. Germline CDR1 MNHEY, CDR2 SVGAGI. CDR3 bases: TGTGCCAGCAGTTATGGCCTAAGCGGGTCCCGCCAAGAGACCCAGTACTTC. Protein product: CASSYGLSGSRQETQYF.

The chain employs TRBV12-3 or TRBV12-4 and TRBJ2-2; D might be TRBD1 (6 bases). This CDR3 is built from 13 residues. The V end lost 6 bases, the J end lost 5 bases, and 10 bases lay between the germline ends. The CDR3 protein is CASRSDSTGELFF. Here the CDR3 DNA reads TGTGCCAGCAGGTCGGACAGTACCGGGGAGCTGTTTTTT.

The chain carries TRBV12-3 or TRBV12-4 and TRBJ2-1; 10 bases fit TRBD2. V gave up 4 bases and J gave up 7 bases; unmatched junction bases: 7. The CDR3 is 15 residues long. The CDR3 DNA is TGTGCCAGCAGTTCAGGACTAGCGGCCCCAAATGAGCAGTTCTTC. Translation: CASSSGLAAPNEQFF.

The CDR3 bases are TGTGCCAGCATCCCTAGCGGGACCGGGGTGAATGAGCAGTTCTTC. Amino acid sequence: CASIPSGTGVNEQFF. The chain couples TRBV7-2 to TRBJ2-1; 9 bases are shared with TRBD2. The CDR3 loop spans 15 amino acids. Germline trimming cut 7 bases from V and 7 bases from J; bases unmatched to any gene: 11. Germline lookup yields CDR1 SGHTA and CDR2 FQGNSA.

In this sample, this clonotype turned up many times. V usage is TRBV18 and J usage is TRBJ1-5, with D maybe TRBD1 (5 bases). The length of the CDR3 is 14 residues. Trimming removed 4 bases at V and 1 base at J, with 8 bases between. CDR1 and CDR2 from the germline V gene are KGHSH and LQKENI. CDR3 sequence: CASSLKGSNQPQHF. The CDR3 DNA follows: TGTGCCAGCTCACTCAAGGGGAGCAATCAGCCCCAGCATTTT.

This clonotype was observed a handful of times. The chain has TRBV7-9 and TRBJ2-4; D might be TRBD2 (6 bases). Between the trimmed V and J ends, which lost 3 bases and 0 bases, there was a span of 15 bases. CDR3 length equals 17 residues. CDR1 SEHNR and CDR2 FQNEAQ come from the germline V gene (reference sequence). CDR3 in DNA: TGTGCCAGCAGCTTGACTGGAGGGGTACTAGCCAAAAACATTCAGTACTTC. This codes for CASSLTGGVLAKNIQYF.

The chain links TRBV20-1 to TRBJ1-2; 9 bases match TRBD1. The CDR3 loop spans 15 amino acids. Germline trimming cut 5 bases from V and 5 bases from J; bases unmatched to any gene: 12. In germline, CDR1 is DFQATT, CDR2 SNEGSKA (reference sequence). CDR3 in DNA: TGCAGTGCTCGGGACAGGGTCTCACTCGGGTATGGCTACACCTTC. Protein product: CSARDRVSLGYGYTF.

The rearrangement links TRBV12-3 or TRBV12-4 to TRBJ2-5, with D unresolved. The CDR3 consists of 14 residues. V was trimmed by 2 bases and J by 2 bases, leaving 9 bases between them. The CDR3 loop is CASSLSVVQETQYF. The CDR3 DNA follows: TGTGCCAGCAGTTTATCGGTGGTTCAAGAGACCCAGTACTTC.

The sample holds a few counts of this clonotype. The rearrangement links TRBV18 to TRBJ2-1; 7 bases map to TRBD1. J lost 6 bases, V lost 2 bases, and 10 bases had no gene match. The CDR3 sequence is 16 residues long. Per germline, CDR1 KGHSH and CDR2 LQKENI. The CDR3 sequence: CASSPSGAGGGNEQFF. CDR3 in DNA: TGTGCCAGCTCACCAAGCGGAGCAGGGGGTGGCAATGAGCAGTTCTTC.